This T cell receptor beta chain is from a study of identical twins. After template switching added a universal primer site, the resulting cDNA carried unique molecular identifiers. TCRdb processed the 5' RACE reads anew with MiXCR; each CDR3 protein has one entry. Here the sample spans around 290,000 distinct CDR3 sequences, nearly 9.5% being singletons. This clonotype has ten or more counts. In addition, the sample was reused for a study of yellow fever vaccine responses in identical twins.

Sequenced sample: CD8+ T cells sorted from blood. This sequence originates from a woman aged 18-35 years in good health.

In DNA form, the CDR3 reads TGCAGCGTCTACAGCTCCTACGAGCAGTACTTC. Its protein is CSVYSSYEQYF. The chain has TRBV29-1 and TRBJ2-7; D is undetermined. This CDR3 contains 11 residues. V lost 6 bases, J lost 0 bases, and 6 bases lay in between. Germline V gives CDR1 SQVTM, CDR2 ANQGSEA.